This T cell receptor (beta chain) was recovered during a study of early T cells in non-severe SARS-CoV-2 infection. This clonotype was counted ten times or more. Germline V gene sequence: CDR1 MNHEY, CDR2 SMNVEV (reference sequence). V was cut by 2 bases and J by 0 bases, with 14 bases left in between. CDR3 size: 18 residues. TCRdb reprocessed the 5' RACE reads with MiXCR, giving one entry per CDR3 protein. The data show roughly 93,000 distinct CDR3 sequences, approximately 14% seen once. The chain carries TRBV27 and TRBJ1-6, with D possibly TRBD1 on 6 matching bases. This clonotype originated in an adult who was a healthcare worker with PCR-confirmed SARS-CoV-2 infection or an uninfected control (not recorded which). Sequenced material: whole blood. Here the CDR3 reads CASSLKPTGSSYNSPLHF. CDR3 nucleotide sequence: TGTGCCAGCAGTTTAAAACCGACAGGCAGCTCCTATAATTCACCCCTCCACTTT.